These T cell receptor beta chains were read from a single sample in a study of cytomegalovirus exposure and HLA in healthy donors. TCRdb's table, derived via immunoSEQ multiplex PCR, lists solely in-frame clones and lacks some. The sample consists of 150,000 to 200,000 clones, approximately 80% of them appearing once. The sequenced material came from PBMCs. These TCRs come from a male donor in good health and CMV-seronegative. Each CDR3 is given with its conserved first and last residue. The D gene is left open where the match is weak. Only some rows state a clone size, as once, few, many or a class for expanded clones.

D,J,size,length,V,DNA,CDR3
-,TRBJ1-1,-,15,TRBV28,TGTGCCAGCAGTTTAAGGCAAACAGGGAACACTGAAGCTTTCTTT,CASSLRQTGNTEAFF
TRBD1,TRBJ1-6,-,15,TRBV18,TGTGCCAGCTCCATCCGGGACAGCTATAATTCACCCCTCCACTTT,CASSIRDSYNSPLHF
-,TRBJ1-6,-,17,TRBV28,TGTGCCAGCAGTTTGCTCGGGCAGGGTGTATTTAATTCACCCCTCCACTTT,CASSLLGQGVFNSPLHF
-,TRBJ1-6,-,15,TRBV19,TGTGCCAGTAGTACCGACAGGTCTCAGGGTTCACCCCTCCACTTT,CASSTDRSQGSPLHF
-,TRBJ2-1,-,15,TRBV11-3,TGTGCCAGCAGCTTAGTCGGGGGAGTTGCCAATGAGCAGTTCTTC,CASSLVGGVANEQFF
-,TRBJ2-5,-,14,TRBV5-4,TGTGCCAGCAGCCCGGGCCAGGGGCAAGAGACCCAGTACTTC,CASSPGQGQETQYF
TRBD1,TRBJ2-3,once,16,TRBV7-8,TGTGCCAGCAACGTACAGGGGGATACTAGCACAGATACGCAGTATTTT,CASNVQGDTSTDTQYF
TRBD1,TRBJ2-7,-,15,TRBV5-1,TGCGCCAGCAGCTTGCAGACAGGGCCGACGGCGGAGCAGTACTTC,CASSLQTGPTAEQYF
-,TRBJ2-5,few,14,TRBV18,TGTGCCAGCTCACCACCGATGGTCGAGGAGACCCAGTACTTC,CASSPPMVEETQYF
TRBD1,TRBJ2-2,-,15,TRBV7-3,TGTGCCAGCAGCTTGACAGGGGGGAACACCGGGGAGCTGTTTTTT,CASSLTGGNTGELFF
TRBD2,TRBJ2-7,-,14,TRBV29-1,TGCAGCGTGGGGAGCGGGGGCCCCTCCTACGAGCAGTACTTC,CSVGSGGPSYEQYF
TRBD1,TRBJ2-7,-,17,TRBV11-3,TGTGCCAGCAGCATACTCAGAAGACAGGGGGCGGGATACGAGCAGTACTTC,CASSILRRQGAGYEQYF
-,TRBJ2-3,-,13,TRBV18,TGTGCCAGCTCCCCCCCAGAGGCTGATACGCAGTATTTT,CASSPPEADTQYF
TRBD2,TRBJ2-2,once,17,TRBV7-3,TGTGCCAGCAGCTTAGTAGCAATAGCGGGGGGAACCGGGGAGCTGTTTTTT,CASSLVAIAGGTGELFF
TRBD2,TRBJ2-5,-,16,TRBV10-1,TGCGCCAGCAGTGAGAGGGGACTAGCGGGATCGGAGACCCAGTACTTC,CASSERGLAGSETQYF
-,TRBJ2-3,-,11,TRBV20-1,TGCAGCGCGACTAGGGCCGATACGCAGTATTTT,CSATRADTQYF
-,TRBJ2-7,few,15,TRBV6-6,TGTGCCAGCAGACGAGGGCCAGGAGGGTCCTACGAGCAGTACTTC,CASRRGPGGSYEQYF
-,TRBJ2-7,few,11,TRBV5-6,TGTGCCAGCAGTTTCCGGGACTCCCTGTACTTC,CASSFRDSLYF
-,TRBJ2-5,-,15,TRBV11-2,TGTGCCAGCAGCTTAAACGGGGTGATCCAAGAGACCCAGTACTTC,CASSLNGVIQETQYF
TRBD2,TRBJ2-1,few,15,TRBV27,TGTGCCAGCAGTGACGGGACTAGCGCCCTCAATGAGCAGTTCTTC,CASSDGTSALNEQFF
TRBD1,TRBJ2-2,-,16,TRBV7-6,TGTGCCAGCAGCTCCCTCTCCGGGACAGATCCCGGGGAGCTGTTTTTT,CASSSLSGTDPGELFF
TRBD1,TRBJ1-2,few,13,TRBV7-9,TGTGCCAGCAGCCTCGGACAGGGAGGGGGCTACACCTTC,CASSLGQGGGYTF
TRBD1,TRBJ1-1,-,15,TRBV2,TGTGCCAGCAGTGTGATGAGGGGGCAGTACACTGAAGCTTTCTTT,CASSVMRGQYTEAFF
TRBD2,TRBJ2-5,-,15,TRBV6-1,TGTGCCAGCAGTGACTCCTTAGCGGGGCAAGAGACCCAGTACTTC,CASSDSLAGQETQYF
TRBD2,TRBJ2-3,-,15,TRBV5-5,TGTGCCAGCAGCTTTGGCGGGGGGGAGACAGATACGCAGTATTTT,CASSFGGGETDTQYF
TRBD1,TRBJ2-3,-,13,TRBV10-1,TGCGCCAGGAAATCAGGGGGTGGAGATACGCAGTATTTT,CARKSGGGDTQYF
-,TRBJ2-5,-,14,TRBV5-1,TGCGCCAGCAGCTTGACAGGGTCCCAAGAGACCCAGTACTTC,CASSLTGSQETQYF